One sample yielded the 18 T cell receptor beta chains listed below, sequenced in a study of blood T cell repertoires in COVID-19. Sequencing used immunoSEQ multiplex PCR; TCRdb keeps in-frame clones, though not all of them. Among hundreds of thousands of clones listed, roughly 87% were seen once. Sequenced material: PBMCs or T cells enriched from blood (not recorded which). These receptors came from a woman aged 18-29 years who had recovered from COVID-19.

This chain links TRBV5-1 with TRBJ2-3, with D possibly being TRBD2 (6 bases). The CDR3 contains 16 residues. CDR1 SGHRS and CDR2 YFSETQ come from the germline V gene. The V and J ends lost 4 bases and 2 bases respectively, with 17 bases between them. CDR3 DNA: TGCGCCAGCAGCCCCCCGTCGGCGGGACCCACAGATACGCAGTATTTT. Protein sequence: CASSPPSAGPTDTQYF.

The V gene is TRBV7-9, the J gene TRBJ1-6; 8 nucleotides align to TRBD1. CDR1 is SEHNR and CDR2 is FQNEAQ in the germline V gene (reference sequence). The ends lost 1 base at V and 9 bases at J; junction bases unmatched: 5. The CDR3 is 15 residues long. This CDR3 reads CASSLGGQATSPLHF. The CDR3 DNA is TGTGCCAGCAGCTTAGGGGGACAGGCGACTTCACCCCTCCACTTT.

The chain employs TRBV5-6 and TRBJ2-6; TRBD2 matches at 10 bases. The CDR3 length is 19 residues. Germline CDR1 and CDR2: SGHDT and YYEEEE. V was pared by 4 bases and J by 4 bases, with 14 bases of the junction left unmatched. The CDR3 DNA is TGTGCCAGCAGCGAACTTTTGGTAGCGGGAGGTTTCGGGGCCAACGTCCTGACTTTC. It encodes CASSELLVAGGFGANVLTF.

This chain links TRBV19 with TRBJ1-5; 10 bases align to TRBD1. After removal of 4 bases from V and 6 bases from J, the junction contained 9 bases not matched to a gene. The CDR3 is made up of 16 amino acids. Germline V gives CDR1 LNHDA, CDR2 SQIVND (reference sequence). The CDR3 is CASSNAGTGARQPQHF. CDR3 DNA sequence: TGTGCCAGTAGTAACGCCGGGACAGGGGCTCGTCAGCCCCAGCATTTT. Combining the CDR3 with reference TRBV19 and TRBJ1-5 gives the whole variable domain DGGITQSPKYLFRKEGQNVTLSCEQNLNHDAMYWYRQDPGQGLRLIYYSQIVNDFQKGDIAEGYSVSREKKESFPLTVTSAQKNPTAFYLCASSNAGTGARQPQHFGDGTRLSIL.

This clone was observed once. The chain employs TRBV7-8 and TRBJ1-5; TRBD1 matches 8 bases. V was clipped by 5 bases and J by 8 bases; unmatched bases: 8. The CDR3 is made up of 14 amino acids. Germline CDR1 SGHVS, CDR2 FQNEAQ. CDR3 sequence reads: CASSPDRAEEPQHF. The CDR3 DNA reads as TGTGCCAGCAGCCCGGACAGGGCGGAGGAGCCCCAGCATTTT.

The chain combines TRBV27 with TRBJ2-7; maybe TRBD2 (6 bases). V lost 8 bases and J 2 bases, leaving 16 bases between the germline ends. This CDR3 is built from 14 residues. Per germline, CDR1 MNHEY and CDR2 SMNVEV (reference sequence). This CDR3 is CASVGGTKTYEQYF. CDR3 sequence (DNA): TGTGCCAGCGTCGGCGGGACGAAAACCTACGAGCAGTACTTC.

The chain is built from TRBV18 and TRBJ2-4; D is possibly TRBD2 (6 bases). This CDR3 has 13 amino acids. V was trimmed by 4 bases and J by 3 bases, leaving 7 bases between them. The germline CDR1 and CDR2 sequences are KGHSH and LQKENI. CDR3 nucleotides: TGTGCCAGCTCACGGGGGGACAAAAACATTCAGTACTTC. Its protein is CASSRGDKNIQYF. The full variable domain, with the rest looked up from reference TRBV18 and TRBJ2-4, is NAGVMQNPRHLVRRRGQEARLRCSPMKGHSHVYWYRQLPEEGLKFMVYLQKENIIDESGMPKERFSAEFPKEGPSILRIQQVVRGDSAAYFCASSRGDKNIQYFGAGTRLSVL.

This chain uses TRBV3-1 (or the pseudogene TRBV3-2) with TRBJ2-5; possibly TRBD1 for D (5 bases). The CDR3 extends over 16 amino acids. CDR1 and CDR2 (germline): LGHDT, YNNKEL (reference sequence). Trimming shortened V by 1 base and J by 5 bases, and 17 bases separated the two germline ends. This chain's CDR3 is CASSQARRAGLETQYF. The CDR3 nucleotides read TGTGCCAGCAGCCAAGCTCGCCGGGCAGGGCTGGAGACCCAGTACTTC.

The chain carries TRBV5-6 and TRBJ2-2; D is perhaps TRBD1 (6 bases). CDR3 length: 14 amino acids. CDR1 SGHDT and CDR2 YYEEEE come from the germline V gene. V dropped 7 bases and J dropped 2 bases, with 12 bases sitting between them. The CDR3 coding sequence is TGTGCCAGCGGAACAGGGTTAAACACCGGGGAGCTGTTTTTT. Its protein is CASGTGLNTGELFF.

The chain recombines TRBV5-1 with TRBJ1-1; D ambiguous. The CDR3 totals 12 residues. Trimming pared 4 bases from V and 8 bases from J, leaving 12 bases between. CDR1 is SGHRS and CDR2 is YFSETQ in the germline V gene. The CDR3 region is CASSLDAGEAFF. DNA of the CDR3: TGCGCCAGCAGCCTCGACGCCGGGGAAGCTTTCTTT.

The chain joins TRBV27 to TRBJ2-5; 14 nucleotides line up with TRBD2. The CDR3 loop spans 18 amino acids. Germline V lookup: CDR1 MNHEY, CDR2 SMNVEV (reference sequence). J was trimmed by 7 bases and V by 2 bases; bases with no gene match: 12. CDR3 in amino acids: CASSLRLTSGGGHGTQYF. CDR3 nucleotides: TGTGCCAGCAGTTTACGGCTGACTAGCGGGGGGGGACATGGGACCCAGTACTTC.

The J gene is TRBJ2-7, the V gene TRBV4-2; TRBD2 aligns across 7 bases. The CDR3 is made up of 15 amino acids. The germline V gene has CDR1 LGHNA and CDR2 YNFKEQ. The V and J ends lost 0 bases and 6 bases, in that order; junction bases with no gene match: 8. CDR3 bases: TGTGCCAGCAGCCAAGATTTGGGGAGGGGCTCCGAGCAGTACTTC. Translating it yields CASSQDLGRGSEQYF.

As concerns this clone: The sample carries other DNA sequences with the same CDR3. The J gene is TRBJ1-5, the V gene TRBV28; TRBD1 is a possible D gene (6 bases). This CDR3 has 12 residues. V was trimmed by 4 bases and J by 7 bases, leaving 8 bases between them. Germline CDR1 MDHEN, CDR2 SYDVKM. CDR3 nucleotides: TGTGCCAGCAGTTCACAGGGACAGCCCCAGCATTTT. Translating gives CASSSQGQPQHF.

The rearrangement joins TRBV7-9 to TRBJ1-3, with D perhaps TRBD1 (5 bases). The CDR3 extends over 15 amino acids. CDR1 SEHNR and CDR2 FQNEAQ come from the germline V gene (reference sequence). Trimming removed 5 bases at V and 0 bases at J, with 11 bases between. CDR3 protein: CASSHQTVSGNTIYF. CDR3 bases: TGTGCCAGCAGCCACCAGACAGTCTCTGGAAACACCATATATTTT.

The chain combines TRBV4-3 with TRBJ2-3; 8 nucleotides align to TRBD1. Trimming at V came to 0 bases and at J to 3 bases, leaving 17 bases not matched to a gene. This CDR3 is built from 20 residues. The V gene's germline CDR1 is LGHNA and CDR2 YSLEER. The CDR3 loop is CASSQDRALRQGIWTDTQYF. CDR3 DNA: TGCGCCAGCAGCCAAGATCGGGCCCTTAGACAGGGGATATGGACAGATACGCAGTATTTT.

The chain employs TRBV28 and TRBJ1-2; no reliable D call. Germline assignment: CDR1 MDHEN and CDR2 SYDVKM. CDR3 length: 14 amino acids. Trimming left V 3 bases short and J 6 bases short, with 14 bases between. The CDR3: CASSLVPRIHGYTF. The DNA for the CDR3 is TGTGCCAGCAGTTTGGTCCCCAGGATTCATGGCTACACCTTC.

The CDR3 DNA reads as TGTGCCAGCTCACCCTTCGGACGGACTATGAACACTGAAGCTTTCTTT. Encoded protein: CASSPFGRTMNTEAFF. The V call is TRBV18, the J call TRBJ1-1; D unclear. V shed 3 bases and J shed 0 bases, with 14 bases lying between them. CDR1 is KGHSH and CDR2 is LQKENI in the germline V gene. This CDR3 comprises 16 residues.

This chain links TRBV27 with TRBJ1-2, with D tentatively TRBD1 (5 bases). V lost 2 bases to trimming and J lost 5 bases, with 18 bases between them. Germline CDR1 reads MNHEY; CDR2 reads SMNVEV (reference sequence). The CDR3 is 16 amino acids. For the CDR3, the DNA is TGTGCCAGCAGTTTAGGTTCTCAGGGCCGTTGGTATGGCTACACCTTC. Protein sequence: CASSLGSQGRWYGYTF.